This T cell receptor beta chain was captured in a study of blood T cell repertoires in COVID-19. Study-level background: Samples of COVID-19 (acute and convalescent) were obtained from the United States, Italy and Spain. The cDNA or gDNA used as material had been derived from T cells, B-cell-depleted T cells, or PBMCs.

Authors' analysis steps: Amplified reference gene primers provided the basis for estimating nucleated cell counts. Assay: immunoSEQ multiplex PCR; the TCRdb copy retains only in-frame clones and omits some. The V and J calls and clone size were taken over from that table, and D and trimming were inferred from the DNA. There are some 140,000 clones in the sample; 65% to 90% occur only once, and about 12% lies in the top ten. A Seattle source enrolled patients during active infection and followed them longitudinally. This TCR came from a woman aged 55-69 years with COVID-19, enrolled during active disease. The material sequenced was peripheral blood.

CDR3 residues: CASSPLWESNTEAFF. CDR3 coding DNA: TGTGCCAGCTCCCCCTTGTGGGAGTCGAACACTGAAGCTTTCTTT. V and J are TRBV6-4 and TRBJ1-1; D not resolved. This CDR3 spans 15 amino acids. V was shortened by 8 bases and J by 1 base, with 17 bases between the two germline ends. The germline V gene has CDR1 MRHNA and CDR2 SNTAGT.